The present entry profiles one T cell receptor (beta chain) with its context. The antigen remains unidentified. TCRdb reanalyzed the PCR reads with MiXCR. The repertoire holds about 38,000 clones, with less than 50% as singletons. The entry originates in a study of metastatic and nonmetastatic thyroid tumors. Study overall: Malignant and benign thyroid patients had repertoires compared in peripheral blood and tumor or nodule tissue.

Patients underwent thyroid surgery, and none had received any treatment before it. Study-wide findings and caveats: Malignant thyroid tumors reportedly exceeded benign nodules significantly in TCR beta diversity, with the difference appearing in blood and tumor.

This receptor was obtained from a male donor with papillary thyroid cancer or a benign thyroid nodule (not recorded which). Some clones in this sample may be carry-over from other donors' samples. Sequences were obtained from tumor tissue.

The CDR3 sequence is CASSEAPRYYGYTF. The CDR3 nucleotides are TGTGCCAGCAGTGAAGCGCCAAGGTACTATGGCTACACCTTC. The chain has TRBV2 and TRBJ1-2, with D unresolved. Trimming cost V 0 bases and J 3 bases, with 8 bases left between them. Germline V gives CDR1 SNHLY, CDR2 FYNNEI. CDR3 length: 14 amino acids.